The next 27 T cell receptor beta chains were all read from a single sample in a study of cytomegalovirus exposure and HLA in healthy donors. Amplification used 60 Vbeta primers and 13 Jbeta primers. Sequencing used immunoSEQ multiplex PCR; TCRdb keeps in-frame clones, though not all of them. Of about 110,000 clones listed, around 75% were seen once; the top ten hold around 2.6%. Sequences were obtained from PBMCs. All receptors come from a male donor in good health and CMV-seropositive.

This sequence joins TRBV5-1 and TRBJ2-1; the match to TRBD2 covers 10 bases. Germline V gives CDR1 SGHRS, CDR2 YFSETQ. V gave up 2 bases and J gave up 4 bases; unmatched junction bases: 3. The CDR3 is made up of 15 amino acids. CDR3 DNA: TGCGCCAGCAGCTTTCTAGCGGGAGCGTACAATGAGCAGTTCTTC. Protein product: CASSFLAGAYNEQFF. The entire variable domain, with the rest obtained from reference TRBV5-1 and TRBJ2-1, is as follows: KAGVTQTPRYLIKTRGQQVTLSCSPISGHRSVSWYQQTPGQGLQFLFEYFSETQRNKGNFPGRFSGRQFSNSRSEMNVSTLELGDSALYLCASSFLAGAYNEQFFGPGTRLTVL.

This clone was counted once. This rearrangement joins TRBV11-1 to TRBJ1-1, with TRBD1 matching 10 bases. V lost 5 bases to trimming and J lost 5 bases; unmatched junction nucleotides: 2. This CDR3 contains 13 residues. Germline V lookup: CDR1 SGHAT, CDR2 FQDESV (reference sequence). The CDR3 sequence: CASSLDRGTEAFF. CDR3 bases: TGTGCCAGCAGCCTGGACAGGGGGACTGAAGCTTTCTTT.

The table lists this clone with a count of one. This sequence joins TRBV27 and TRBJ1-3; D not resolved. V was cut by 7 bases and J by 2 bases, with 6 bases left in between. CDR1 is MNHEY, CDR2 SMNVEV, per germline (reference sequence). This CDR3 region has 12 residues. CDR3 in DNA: TGTGCCAGCATGGCAGCTGGAAACACCATATATTTT. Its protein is CASMAAGNTIYF.

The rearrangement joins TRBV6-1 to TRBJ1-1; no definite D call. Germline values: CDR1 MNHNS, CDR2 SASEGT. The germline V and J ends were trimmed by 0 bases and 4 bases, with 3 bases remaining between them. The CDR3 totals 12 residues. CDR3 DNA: TGTGCCAGCAGTGAAGCAGCCACTGAAGCTTTCTTT. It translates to CASSEAATEAFF.

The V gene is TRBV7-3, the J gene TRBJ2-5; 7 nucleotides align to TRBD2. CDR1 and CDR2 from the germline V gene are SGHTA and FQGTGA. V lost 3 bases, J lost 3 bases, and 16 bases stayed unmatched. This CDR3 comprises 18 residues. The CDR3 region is CASSLGATGGSQEETQYF. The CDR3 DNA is TGTGCCAGCAGCTTGGGTGCCACGGGGGGAAGCCAGGAAGAGACCCAGTACTTC. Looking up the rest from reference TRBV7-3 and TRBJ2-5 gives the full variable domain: GAGVSQTPSNKVTEKGKYVELRCDPISGHTALYWYRQSLGQGPEFLIYFQGTGAADDSGLPNDRFFAVRPEGSVSTLKIQRTERGDSAVYLCASSLGATGGSQEETQYFGPGTRLLVL.

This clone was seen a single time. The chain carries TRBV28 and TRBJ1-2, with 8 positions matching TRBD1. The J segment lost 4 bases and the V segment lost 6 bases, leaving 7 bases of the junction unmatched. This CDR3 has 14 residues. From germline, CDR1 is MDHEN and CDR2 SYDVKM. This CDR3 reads CASRTTGEGYGYTF. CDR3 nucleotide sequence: TGTGCCAGCAGGACGACAGGGGAGGGCTATGGCTACACCTTC.

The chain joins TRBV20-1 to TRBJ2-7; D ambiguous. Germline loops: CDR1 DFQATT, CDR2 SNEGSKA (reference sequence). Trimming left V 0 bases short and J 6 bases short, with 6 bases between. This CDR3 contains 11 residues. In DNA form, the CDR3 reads TGCAGTGCTAGAGATCTACGCGAGCAGTACTTC. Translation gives CSARDLREQYF.

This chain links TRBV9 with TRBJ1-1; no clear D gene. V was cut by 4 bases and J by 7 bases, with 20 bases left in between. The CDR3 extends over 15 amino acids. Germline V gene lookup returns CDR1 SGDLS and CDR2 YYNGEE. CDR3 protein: CASSPRLSSTLEAFF. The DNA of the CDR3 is TGTGCCAGCAGCCCCCGACTTTCCAGCACACTTGAAGCTTTCTTT.

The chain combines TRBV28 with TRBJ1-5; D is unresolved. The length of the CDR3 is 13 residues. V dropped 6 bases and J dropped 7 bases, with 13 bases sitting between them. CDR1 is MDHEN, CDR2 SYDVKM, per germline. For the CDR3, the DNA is TGTGCCAGCAGACGTACAACCGGGCAGCCCCAGCATTTT. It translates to CASRRTTGQPQHF.

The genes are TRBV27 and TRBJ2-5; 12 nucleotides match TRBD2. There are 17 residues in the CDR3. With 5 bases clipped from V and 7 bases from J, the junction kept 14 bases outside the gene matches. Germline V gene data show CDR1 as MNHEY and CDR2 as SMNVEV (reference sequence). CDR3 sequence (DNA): TGTGCCAGCAGTCCCTATCGGACTAGCGGGGAGGGGGGGACCCAGTACTTC. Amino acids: CASSPYRTSGEGGTQYF.

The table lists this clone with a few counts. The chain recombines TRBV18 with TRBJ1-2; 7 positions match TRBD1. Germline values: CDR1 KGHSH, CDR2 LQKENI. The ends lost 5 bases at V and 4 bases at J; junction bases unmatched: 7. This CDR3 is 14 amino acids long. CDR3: CASSSEGQPYGYTF. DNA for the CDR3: TGTGCCAGCTCATCCGAGGGACAGCCCTATGGCTACACCTTC.

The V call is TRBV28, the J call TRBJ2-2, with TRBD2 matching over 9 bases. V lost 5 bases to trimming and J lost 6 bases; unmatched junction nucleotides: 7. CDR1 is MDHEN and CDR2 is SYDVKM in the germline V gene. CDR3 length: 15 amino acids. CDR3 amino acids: CASSPGTSNAGELFF. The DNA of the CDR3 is TGTGCCAGCAGTCCCGGGACTAGCAATGCCGGGGAGCTGTTTTTT.

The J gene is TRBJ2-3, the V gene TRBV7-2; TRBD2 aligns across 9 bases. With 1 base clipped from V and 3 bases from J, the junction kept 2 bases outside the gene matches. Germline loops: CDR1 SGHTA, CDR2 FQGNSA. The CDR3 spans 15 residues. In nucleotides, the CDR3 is TGTGCCAGCAGCTTAGGCGGGGGGGCTACAGATACGCAGTATTTT. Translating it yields CASSLGGGATDTQYF. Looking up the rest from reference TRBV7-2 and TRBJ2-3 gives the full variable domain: GAGVSQSPSNKVTEKGKDVELRCDPISGHTALYWYRQSLGQGLEFLIYFQGNSAPDKSGLPSDRFSAERTGGSVSTLTIQRTQQEDSAVYLCASSLGGGATDTQYFGPGTRLTVL.

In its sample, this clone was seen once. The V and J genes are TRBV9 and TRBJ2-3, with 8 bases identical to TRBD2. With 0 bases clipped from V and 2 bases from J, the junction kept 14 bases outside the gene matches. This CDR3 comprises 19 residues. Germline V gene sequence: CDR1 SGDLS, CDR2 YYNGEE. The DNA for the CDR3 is TGTGCCAGCAGCGTAGAGAAAGGGGGGGCTAGCGGGTACACAGATACGCAGTATTTT. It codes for CASSVEKGGASGYTDTQYF.

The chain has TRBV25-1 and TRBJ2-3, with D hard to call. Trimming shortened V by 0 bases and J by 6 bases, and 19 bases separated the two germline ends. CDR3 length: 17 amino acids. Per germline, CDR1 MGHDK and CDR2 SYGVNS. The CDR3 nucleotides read TGTGCCAGCAGTGAATATACAAACCTCCCGCCTCAGGATACGCAGTATTTT. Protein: CASSEYTNLPPQDTQYF.

For the CDR3, the DNA is TGCGCCAGCAGCCAAGGTCCAGACCTCCACTTT. Residues: CASSQGPDLHF. V is TRBV4-1 and J is TRBJ1-6; no firm D call. Germline V gene lookup returns CDR1 MGHRA and CDR2 YSYEKL. The CDR3 length is 11 residues. Trimming took off 1 base at V and 15 bases at J, with 7 bases between the two ends.

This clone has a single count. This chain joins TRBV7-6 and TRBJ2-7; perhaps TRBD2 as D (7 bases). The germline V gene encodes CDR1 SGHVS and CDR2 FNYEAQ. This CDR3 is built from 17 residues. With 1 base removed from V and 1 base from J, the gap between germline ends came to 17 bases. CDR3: CASSLGGGRLNSYEQYF. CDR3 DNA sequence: TGTGCCAGCAGCTTAGGCGGGGGCAGATTAAATTCCTACGAGCAGTACTTC.

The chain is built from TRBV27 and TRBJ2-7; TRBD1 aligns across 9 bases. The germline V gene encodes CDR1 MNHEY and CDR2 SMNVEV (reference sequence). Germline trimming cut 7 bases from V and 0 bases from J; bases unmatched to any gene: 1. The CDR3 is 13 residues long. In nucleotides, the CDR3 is TGTGCCAGCACGGGACAGGGCTCCTACGAGCAGTACTTC. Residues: CASTGQGSYEQYF.

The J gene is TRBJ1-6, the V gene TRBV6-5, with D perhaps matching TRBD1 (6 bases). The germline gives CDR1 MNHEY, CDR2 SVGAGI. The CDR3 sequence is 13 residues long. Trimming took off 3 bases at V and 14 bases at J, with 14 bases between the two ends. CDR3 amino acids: CASSYEGGRALHF. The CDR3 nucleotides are TGTGCCAGCAGTTATGAAGGGGGTAGGGCCCTCCACTTT.

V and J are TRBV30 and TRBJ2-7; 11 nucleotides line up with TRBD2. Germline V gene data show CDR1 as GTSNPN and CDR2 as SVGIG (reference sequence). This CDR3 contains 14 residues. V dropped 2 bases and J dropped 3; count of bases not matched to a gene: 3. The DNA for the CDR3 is TGTGCCTGGAGTAGAGGGACTAGCGGCTACGAGCAGTACTTC. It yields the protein CAWSRGTSGYEQYF.

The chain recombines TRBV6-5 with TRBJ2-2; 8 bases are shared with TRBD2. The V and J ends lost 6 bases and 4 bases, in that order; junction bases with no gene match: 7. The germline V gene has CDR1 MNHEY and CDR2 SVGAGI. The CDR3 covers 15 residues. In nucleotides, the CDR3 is TGTGCCAGCAGCATCGGGGGGGCCCGCACCGGGGAGCTGTTTTTT. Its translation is CASSIGGARTGELFF.

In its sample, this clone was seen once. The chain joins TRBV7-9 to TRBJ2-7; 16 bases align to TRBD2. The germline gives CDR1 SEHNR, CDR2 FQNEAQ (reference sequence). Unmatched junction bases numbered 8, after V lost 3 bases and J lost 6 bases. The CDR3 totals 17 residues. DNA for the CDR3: TGTGCCAGCAGCTTGACCGGGACTAGCGGGGGGGCCGTCGAGCAGTACTTC. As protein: CASSLTGTSGGAVEQYF.

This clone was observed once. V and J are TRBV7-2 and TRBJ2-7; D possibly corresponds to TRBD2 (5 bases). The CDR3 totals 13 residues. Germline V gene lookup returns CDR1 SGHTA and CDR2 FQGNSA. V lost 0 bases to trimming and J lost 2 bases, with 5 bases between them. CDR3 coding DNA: TGTGCCAGCAGCTTAGCGACTACCTACGAGCAGTACTTC. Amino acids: CASSLATTYEQYF.

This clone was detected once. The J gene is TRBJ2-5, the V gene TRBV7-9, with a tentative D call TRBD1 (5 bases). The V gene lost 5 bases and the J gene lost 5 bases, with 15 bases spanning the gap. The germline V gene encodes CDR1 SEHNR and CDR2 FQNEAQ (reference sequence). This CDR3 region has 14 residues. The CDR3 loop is CASSPLLGPETQYF. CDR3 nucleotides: TGTGCCAGCAGCCCTCTCTTGGGGCCGGAGACCCAGTACTTC. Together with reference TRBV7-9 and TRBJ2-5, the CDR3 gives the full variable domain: DTGVSQNPRHKITKRGQNVTFRCDPISEHNRLYWYRQTLGQGPEFLTYFQNEAQLEKSRLLSDRFSAERPKGSFSTLEIQRTEQGDSAMYLCASSPLLGPETQYFGPGTRLLVL.

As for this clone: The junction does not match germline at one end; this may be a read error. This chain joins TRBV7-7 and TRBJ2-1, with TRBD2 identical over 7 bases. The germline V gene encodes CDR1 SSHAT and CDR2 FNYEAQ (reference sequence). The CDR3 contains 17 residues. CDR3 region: CASSPSTSPSSYNEQFF. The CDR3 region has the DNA TGTGCTAGCAGCCCATCGACTAGCCCTAGCTCCTACAATGAGCAGTTCTTC.

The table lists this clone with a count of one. CDR3 in DNA: TGTGCCAGCAGCCAAAGACCCAACCTAGCGGGGGTAAATGAGCAGTTCTTC. It codes for CASSQRPNLAGVNEQFF. V usage is TRBV14 and J usage is TRBJ2-1, with 10 bases fitting TRBD2. Losses at the gene ends were 2 bases for V and 7 bases for J; bases not matched to a gene: 11. This CDR3 has 17 amino acids. Germline lookup yields CDR1 SGHDN and CDR2 FVKESK.

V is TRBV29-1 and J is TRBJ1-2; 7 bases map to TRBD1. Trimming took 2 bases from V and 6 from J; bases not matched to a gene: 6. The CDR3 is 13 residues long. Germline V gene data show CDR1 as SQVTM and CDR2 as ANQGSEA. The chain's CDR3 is CSVESGRGNGYTF. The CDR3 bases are TGCAGCGTTGAATCGGGCAGGGGGAATGGCTACACCTTC.